The sequence of this T cell receptor (beta chain) was determined in a study of T cells in Graves' hyperthyroidism and ophthalmopathy. Turning to the study itself: Peripheral blood was acquired at first diagnosis, ahead of any therapy whatsoever.

Whole-study results and caveats: Blood also contained most expanded thyroid clonotypes above 0.001.

The CDR3 is made up of 15 amino acids. V lost 3 bases, J lost 4 bases, and 6 bases stayed unmatched. Germline values: CDR1 MNHNS, CDR2 SASEGT. Amplified TCR beta CDR3 regions derived from RNA transcripts. TCR CDR3 underwent first-round RT-PCR with the HTBI primer set. TCRdb analysed the multiplex PCR reads with MiXCR anew, one entry per CDR3 protein. The sample carries about 600,000 distinct CDR3 sequences, about a sixth recorded once. This clonotype was observed many times. Its cognate antigen is unknown. Input material: blood. The gene calls are TRBV6-1 and TRBJ2-3, with 8 positions matching TRBD2. This TCR came from a woman aged 40 to 50 with Graves' ophthalmopathy. CDR3 DNA: TGTGCCAGCAGTGAGGGACTAGGTCAGGCAGATACGCAGTATTTT. Translated, it gives CASSEGLGQADTQYF.